A selection of T cell receptor beta chains follows, all from one sample in a study of OX40 agonist ivuxolimab in advanced cancers. TCRdb's table, derived via immunoSEQ multiplex PCR, lists solely in-frame clones and lacks some. The table has approximately 62,000 clones, roughly 87% seen once. The specimen was CD4+ or CD8+ T cells sorted from blood, collected in a trial of the OX40 agonist ivuxolimab. The source of these receptors is an adult with an advanced solid tumor such as melanoma, head and neck, liver or kidney cancer. Each CDR3 is given with its conserved first and last residue. D genes are given only for firm matches. The size of a clone is reported for some rows only, either as once, few or many, or as a class for expanded clones.

D gene: TRBD1
V gene: TRBV7-3
clone size: NA
J gene: TRBJ2-1
CDR3 protein: CASSEGTGGLHEQFF
CDR3 DNA: TGTGCCAGCAGCGAAGGGACAGGGGGGCTTCATGAGCAGTTCTTC

D gene: NA
V gene: TRBV13
clone size: NA
J gene: TRBJ2-1
CDR3 protein: CASRSPVRGSYNEQFF
CDR3 DNA: TGTGCCAGCAGGTCTCCTGTGAGGGGTTCCTACAATGAGCAGTTCTTC

D gene: NA
V gene: TRBV10-3
clone size: NA
J gene: TRBJ1-5
CDR3 protein: CAISVGGAGNQPQHF
CDR3 DNA: TGTGCCATCAGTGTAGGGGGTGCCGGCAATCAGCCCCAGCATTTT

D gene: NA
V gene: TRBV20-1
clone size: NA
J gene: TRBJ1-2
CDR3 protein: CSATGIYGYTF
CDR3 DNA: TGCAGTGCAACAGGGATCTATGGCTACACCTTC

D gene: NA
V gene: TRBV23-1
clone size: NA
J gene: TRBJ1-2
CDR3 protein: CASSQYKGVLNYGYTF
CDR3 DNA: TGCGCCAGCAGTCAATATAAGGGGGTCCTTAACTATGGCTACACCTTC

D gene: NA
V gene: TRBV6-6
clone size: NA
J gene: TRBJ1-1
CDR3 protein: CASSYGGHTEAFF
CDR3 DNA: TGTGCCAGCAGTTACGGGGGGCACACTGAAGCTTTCTTT

D gene: NA
V gene: TRBV18
clone size: NA
J gene: TRBJ2-2
CDR3 protein: CATSRDTGELFF
CDR3 DNA: TGTGCCACCAGCCGGGACACCGGGGAGCTGTTTTTT

D gene: NA
V gene: TRBV7-2
clone size: once
J gene: TRBJ2-7
CDR3 protein: CASSRPGLTSYEQYF
CDR3 DNA: TGTGCCAGCAGCCGACCCGGACTTACGAGCTACGAGCAGTACTTC

D gene: NA
V gene: TRBV19
clone size: NA
J gene: TRBJ2-5
CDR3 protein: CASSLFSGRDRGETQYF
CDR3 DNA: TGTGCCAGTAGCTTATTTTCGGGGCGAGACAGAGGGGAGACCCAGTACTTC

D gene: NA
V gene: TRBV28
clone size: NA
J gene: TRBJ2-1
CDR3 protein: CASSLRGGVDEQFF
CDR3 DNA: TGTGCCAGCAGTTTAAGAGGGGGGGTGGATGAGCAGTTCTTC

D gene: NA
V gene: TRBV5-1
clone size: NA
J gene: TRBJ1-3
CDR3 protein: CASSLTVSGNTIYF
CDR3 DNA: TGCGCCAGCAGCTTGACAGTCTCTGGAAACACCATATATTTT

D gene: TRBD1
V gene: TRBV4-1
clone size: NA
J gene: TRBJ1-3
CDR3 protein: CASSQERDRGGRTIYF
CDR3 DNA: TGCGCCAGCAGCCAAGAAAGGGACAGGGGCGGGAGAACCATATATTTT

D gene: TRBD2
V gene: TRBV30
clone size: NA
J gene: TRBJ2-7
CDR3 protein: CAWLPALAEAYEQYF
CDR3 DNA: TGTGCCTGGCTCCCTGCACTAGCGGAGGCCTACGAGCAGTACTTC

D gene: NA
V gene: TRBV4-1
clone size: NA
J gene: TRBJ2-3
CDR3 protein: CASSQVGGGTDTQYF
CDR3 DNA: TGCGCCAGCAGCCAAGTTGGTGGAGGCACAGATACGCAGTATTTT

D gene: NA
V gene: TRBV28
clone size: once
J gene: TRBJ1-2
CDR3 protein: CASSPEGKGGGYTF
CDR3 DNA: TGTGCCAGCAGTCCGGAGGGCAAAGGCGGCGGCTACACCTTC

D gene: NA
V gene: TRBV7-7
clone size: NA
J gene: TRBJ2-2
CDR3 protein: CASSLALDGELFF
CDR3 DNA: TGTGCTAGCAGCCTAGCTTTGGACGGGGAGCTGTTTTTT

D gene: NA
V gene: TRBV12-5
clone size: once
J gene: TRBJ2-1
CDR3 protein: CASAQDVLLNNEQFF
CDR3 DNA: TGTGCTAGTGCCCAGGACGTACTCCTGAACAATGAGCAGTTCTTC

D gene: TRBD1
V gene: TRBV27
clone size: NA
J gene: TRBJ1-1
CDR3 protein: CASRDRQGGSMNTEAFF
CDR3 DNA: TGTGCCAGCAGGGATCGACAGGGTGGGAGCATGAACACTGAAGCTTTCTTT

D gene: NA
V gene: TRBV6-6
clone size: NA
J gene: TRBJ1-5
CDR3 protein: CASSYWGQPQHF
CDR3 DNA: TGTGCCAGCAGTTACTGGGGGCAGCCCCAGCATTTT

D gene: NA
V gene: TRBV11-3
clone size: few
J gene: TRBJ1-1
CDR3 protein: CASSRRGNTEAFF
CDR3 DNA: TGTGCCAGCAGCCGGAGAGGGAACACTGAAGCTTTCTTT

D gene: NA
V gene: TRBV6-1
clone size: NA
J gene: TRBJ1-5
CDR3 protein: CASSERNEGGQPQHF
CDR3 DNA: TGTGCCAGCAGTGAAAGGAATGAGGGTGGTCAGCCCCAGCATTTT

D gene: TRBD1
V gene: TRBV28
clone size: NA
J gene: TRBJ2-4
CDR3 protein: CASSTEQGAKNIQYF
CDR3 DNA: TGTGCCAGCAGTACCGAACAGGGGGCGAAAAACATTCAGTACTTC

D gene: NA
V gene: TRBV25-1
clone size: few
J gene: TRBJ1-2
CDR3 protein: CASSEGEGYTF
CDR3 DNA: TGTGCCAGCAGTGAAGGGGAAGGCTACACCTTC

D gene: NA
V gene: TRBV5-4
clone size: NA
J gene: TRBJ1-3
CDR3 protein: CASSLFGQRLAGNTIYF
CDR3 DNA: TGTGCCAGCAGCTTGTTCGGCCAGAGACTGGCTGGAAACACCATATATTTT

D gene: TRBD1
V gene: TRBV6-1
clone size: NA
J gene: TRBJ2-4
CDR3 protein: CASSANRQGENIQYF
CDR3 DNA: TGTGCCAGCAGTGCCAACCGACAGGGGGAAAACATTCAGTACTTC

D gene: NA
V gene: TRBV5-5
clone size: NA
J gene: TRBJ2-7
CDR3 protein: CASSLVGVYEQYF
CDR3 DNA: TGTGCCAGCAGCTTGGTCGGCGTTTACGAGCAGTACTTC

D gene: TRBD2
V gene: TRBV5-1
clone size: NA
J gene: TRBJ2-1
CDR3 protein: CASSLLTSGGEQFF
CDR3 DNA: TGCGCCAGCAGCTTGCTGACTAGCGGGGGGGAGCAGTTCTTC

D gene: TRBD1
V gene: TRBV29-1
clone size: NA
J gene: TRBJ1-3
CDR3 protein: CSVEDRVDRGPLGNTIYF
CDR3 DNA: TGCAGCGTTGAAGATCGAGTGGACAGGGGACCCCTCGGAAACACCATATATTTT

D gene: TRBD2
V gene: TRBV27
clone size: NA
J gene: TRBJ2-1
CDR3 protein: CASSLVAGVYNEQFF
CDR3 DNA: TGTGCCAGCAGTTTGGTAGCGGGAGTCTACAATGAGCAGTTCTTC

D gene: NA
V gene: TRBV11-2
clone size: NA
J gene: TRBJ2-7
CDR3 protein: CASTLARTELYEQYF
CDR3 DNA: TGTGCCAGCACCCTCGCCAGGACAGAGCTTTACGAGCAGTACTTC

D gene: TRBD2
V gene: TRBV19
clone size: NA
J gene: TRBJ2-3
CDR3 protein: CASSIAGGAPAGTDTQYF
CDR3 DNA: TGTGCCAGTAGTATAGCCGGGGGGGCTCCGGCGGGCACAGATACGCAGTATTTT

D gene: TRBD1
V gene: TRBV7-9
clone size: NA
J gene: TRBJ1-1
CDR3 protein: CASSLEAQGARAEAFF
CDR3 DNA: TGTGCCAGCAGCTTAGAGGCACAGGGGGCGCGCGCTGAAGCTTTCTTT

D gene: TRBD1
V gene: TRBV28
clone size: NA
J gene: TRBJ1-2
CDR3 protein: CASSPPSTGGRGGYTF
CDR3 DNA: TGTGCCAGCAGTCCCCCCTCGACAGGGGGGAGAGGTGGCTACACCTTC

D gene: NA
V gene: TRBV5-5
clone size: NA
J gene: TRBJ1-1
CDR3 protein: CASSLNTEAFF
CDR3 DNA: TGTGCCAGCAGCTTGAACACTGAAGCTTTCTTT

D gene: NA
V gene: TRBV2
clone size: NA
J gene: TRBJ1-2
CDR3 protein: CASSELVPTYGYTF
CDR3 DNA: TGTGCCAGCAGTGAATTGGTACCGACCTATGGCTACACCTTC

D gene: TRBD1
V gene: TRBV28
clone size: NA
J gene: TRBJ1-6
CDR3 protein: CASTLGTGGQSLHF
CDR3 DNA: TGTGCCAGCACTTTAGGGACAGGGGGTCAGTCCCTCCACTTT

D gene: TRBD1
V gene: TRBV28
clone size: few
J gene: TRBJ1-2
CDR3 protein: CASTRQGHGYTF
CDR3 DNA: TGTGCCAGCACCAGACAGGGCCATGGCTACACCTTC

D gene: TRBD1
V gene: TRBV19
clone size: medium-sized
J gene: TRBJ1-1
CDR3 protein: CASSKGTGAAGGAFF
CDR3 DNA: TGTGCCAGTAGTAAGGGCACAGGGGCGGCGGGTGGAGCTTTCTTT

D gene: NA
V gene: TRBV9
clone size: NA
J gene: TRBJ2-3
CDR3 protein: CASSVAPQGADTQYF
CDR3 DNA: TGTGCCAGCAGCGTAGCCCCGCAGGGTGCAGATACGCAGTATTTT

D gene: NA
V gene: TRBV6-5
clone size: NA
J gene: TRBJ1-1
CDR3 protein: CASSYGGSDTEAFF
CDR3 DNA: TGTGCCAGCAGTTACGGTGGGTCGGACACTGAAGCTTTCTTT

D gene: NA
V gene: TRBV6-1
clone size: NA
J gene: TRBJ2-2
CDR3 protein: CAGRDTNTGELFF
CDR3 DNA: TGTGCCGGCCGGGACACGAACACCGGGGAGCTGTTTTTT

D gene: NA
V gene: TRBV6-5
clone size: once
J gene: TRBJ2-7
CDR3 protein: CASSPGAYEQYF
CDR3 DNA: TGTGCCAGCAGTCCAGGGGCCTACGAGCAGTACTTC

D gene: TRBD1
V gene: TRBV4-1
clone size: once
J gene: TRBJ2-5
CDR3 protein: CASSLTGGETQYF
CDR3 DNA: TGCGCCAGCAGTCTTACAGGGGGGGAGACCCAGTACTTC

D gene: TRBD1
V gene: TRBV29-1
clone size: NA
J gene: TRBJ1-1
CDR3 protein: CSVDPGGAPRTEAFF
CDR3 DNA: TGCAGCGTTGACCCAGGGGGTGCCCCGAGGACTGAAGCTTTCTTT

D gene: NA
V gene: TRBV19
clone size: NA
J gene: TRBJ1-2
CDR3 protein: CATYHHYGYTF
CDR3 DNA: TGTGCCACCTACCACCACTATGGCTACACCTTC

D gene: NA
V gene: TRBV19
clone size: once
J gene: TRBJ2-1
CDR3 protein: CASSIALYNEQFF
CDR3 DNA: TGTGCCAGTAGTATCGCCCTCTACAATGAGCAGTTCTTC

D gene: TRBD2
V gene: TRBV7-3
clone size: NA
J gene: TRBJ2-3
CDR3 protein: CASSSGSGISDTQYF
CDR3 DNA: TGTGCCAGCAGCTCGGGTAGCGGGATATCAGATACGCAGTATTTT

D gene: NA
V gene: TRBV6-5
clone size: NA
J gene: TRBJ2-3
CDR3 protein: CASRFTGTRTDTQYF
CDR3 DNA: TGTGCCAGCAGATTTACAGGGACCCGCACAGATACGCAGTATTTT

D gene: NA
V gene: TRBV18
clone size: NA
J gene: TRBJ1-2
CDR3 protein: CASSPAEGAGYTF
CDR3 DNA: TGTGCCAGCTCACCGGCTGAAGGGGCGGGCTACACCTTC

D gene: TRBD1
V gene: TRBV5-1
clone size: NA
J gene: TRBJ1-6
CDR3 protein: CASSPEATGDNSPLHF
CDR3 DNA: TGCGCCAGCAGCCCTGAGGCCACAGGGGATAATTCACCCCTCCACTTT

D gene: TRBD2
V gene: TRBV5-1
clone size: NA
J gene: TRBJ2-1
CDR3 protein: CASSLVAGGPNNEQFF
CDR3 DNA: TGCGCCAGCAGTTTGGTAGCGGGAGGACCCAACAATGAGCAGTTCTTC

D gene: NA
V gene: TRBV12-2
clone size: few
J gene: TRBJ2-1
CDR3 protein: CASRLAISGNFYNEQFF
CDR3 DNA: TGTGCAAGTCGCTTAGCGATTAGCGGGAATTTCTACAATGAGCAGTTCTTC

D gene: NA
V gene: TRBV25-1
clone size: NA
J gene: TRBJ1-5
CDR3 protein: CASSGTGTYSNQPQHF
CDR3 DNA: TGTGCCAGCAGCGGTACCGGGACTTATAGCAATCAGCCCCAGCATTTT

D gene: TRBD1
V gene: TRBV28
clone size: NA
J gene: TRBJ2-3
CDR3 protein: CASIRPTSGTGTQYF
CDR3 DNA: TGTGCCAGCATTAGGCCCACGTCCGGGACAGGTACGCAGTATTTT

D gene: NA
V gene: TRBV19
clone size: NA
J gene: TRBJ1-2
CDR3 protein: CASSIKGYGYTF
CDR3 DNA: TGTGCCAGTAGTATAAAGGGGTATGGCTACACCTTC

D gene: NA
V gene: TRBV19
clone size: NA
J gene: TRBJ1-5
CDR3 protein: CASRNGGTYQPQHF
CDR3 DNA: TGTGCCAGTAGGAACGGGGGTACTTATCAGCCCCAGCATTTT

D gene: TRBD2
V gene: TRBV7-3
clone size: NA
J gene: TRBJ2-1
CDR3 protein: CASSLSGRASVRNEQFF
CDR3 DNA: TGTGCCAGCAGCCTTAGCGGGAGGGCAAGCGTCCGGAATGAGCAGTTCTTC